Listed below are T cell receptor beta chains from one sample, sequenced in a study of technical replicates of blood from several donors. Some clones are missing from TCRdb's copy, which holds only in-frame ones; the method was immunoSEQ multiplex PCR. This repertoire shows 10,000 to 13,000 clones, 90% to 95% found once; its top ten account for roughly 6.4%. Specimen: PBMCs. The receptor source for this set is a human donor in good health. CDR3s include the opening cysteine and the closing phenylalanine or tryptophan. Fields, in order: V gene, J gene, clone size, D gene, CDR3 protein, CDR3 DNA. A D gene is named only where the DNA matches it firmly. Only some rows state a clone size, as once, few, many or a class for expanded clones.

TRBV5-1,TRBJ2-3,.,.,CASSWAEGTDTQYF,TGCGCCAGCAGCTGGGCTGAGGGAACAGATACGCAGTATTTT
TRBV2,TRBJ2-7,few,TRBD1,CARHTGQIIGHF,TGTGCCAGACACACGGGACAGATCATAGGGCACTTC
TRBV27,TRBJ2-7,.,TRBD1,CANRTPRTGCLHEQYF,TGTGCCAACCGAACCCCCAGGACAGGGTGTCTCCACGAGCAGTACTTC
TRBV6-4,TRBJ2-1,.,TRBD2,CASSDSSGTYNEQFF,TGTGCCAGCAGTGACTCTAGCGGGACCTACAATGAGCAGTTCTTC
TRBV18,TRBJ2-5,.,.,CASSPLAPQETQYF,TGTGCCAGCTCACCCTTAGCACCCCAAGAGACCCAGTACTTC
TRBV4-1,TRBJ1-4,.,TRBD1,CASSQEAGRGREKLFF,TGCGCCAGCAGCCAAGAGGCCGGCAGGGGGCGTGAAAAACTGTTTTTT
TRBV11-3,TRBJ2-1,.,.,CASSLGGHSYNEQFF,TGTGCCAGCAGCTTAGGCGGTCACTCCTACAATGAGCAGTTCTTC
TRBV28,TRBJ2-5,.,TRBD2,CASSSTSAGKETQYF,TGTGCCAGCAGTTCAACCTCAGCGGGAAAAGAGACCCAGTACTTC
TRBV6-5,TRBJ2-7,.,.,CASSYSGSSYEQYF,TGTGCCAGCAGTTACTCCGGGAGCTCCTACGAGCAGTACTTC
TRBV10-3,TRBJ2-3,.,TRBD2,CAISLAGRTDTQYF,TGTGCCATCAGCCTAGCGGGACGGACAGATACGCAGTATTTT
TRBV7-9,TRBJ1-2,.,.,CASSSSSPNYGYTF,TGTGCCAGCAGCTCTAGTAGCCCGAACTATGGCTACACCTTC
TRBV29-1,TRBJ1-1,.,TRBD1,CSVFPGGGGEAFF,TGCAGCGTTTTCCCAGGGGGCGGTGGTGAAGCTTTCTTT
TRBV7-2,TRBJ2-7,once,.,CASSHPPGLGYEQYF,TGTGCCAGCAGCCACCCTCCGGGACTCGGCTACGAGCAGTACTTC
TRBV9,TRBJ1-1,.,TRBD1,CASSALQGDTEAFF,TGTGCCAGCAGCGCACTACAGGGGGACACTGAAGCTTTCTTT
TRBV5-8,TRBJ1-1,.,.,CASSLAAGIMNTEAFF,TGTGCCAGCAGCTTGGCTGCAGGGATAATGAACACTGAAGCTTTCTTT
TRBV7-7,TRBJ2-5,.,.,CASSSQTVETQYF,TGTGCCAGCAGCTCTCAGACAGTAGAGACCCAGTACTTC
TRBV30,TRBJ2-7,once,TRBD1,CAWSIGTAYEQYF,TGTGCCTGGAGCATCGGGACAGCCTACGAGCAGTACTTC